This TCR beta chain is drawn from a study of shared clonotypes between healthy human individuals (dated by TCRdb to the early 2020s). Looking at the study overall: Two women and a few men aged 18 to 49 years were included in the cohort. For each donor, CD4 naive and CD4 memory were each given three plates, CD8 naive was given two plates, and CD8 memory was given one plate. The study deeply sequenced blood TCR repertoires of roughly five healthy adults to estimate repertoire size and the extent of clonotype sharing between individuals. Different laboratories and diverse techniques were used to prepare libraries and sequence TCR repertoires, to increase sequencing depth and limit assay-specific biases. Each donor's leukapheresis produced roughly between roughly 0.85 and 9 billion PBMCs.

The germline V gene yields ENHRY for CDR1 and SYGVKD for CDR2. Trimming accounts for 8 bases at V and 6 bases at J, while the number of junction bases matched to no gene is 7. The CDR3 measures 13 amino acids from cysteine to phenylalanine. Left in the record is the CDR3 DNA by itself, 39 bases read in frame from the first base. Using the deep immunoSEQ assay, TCR CDR3 regions were amplified from genomic DNA by multiplex PCR. For each cell subset, the extracted genomic DNA was distributed evenly across all wells of several immunoSEQ 96-well plates, and each plate served as one replicate. For sorted subsets, roughly 200 ng of genomic DNA, equivalent to tens of thousands of T cell genomes, went into each replicate PCR. Purified libraries were quantified with a Qubit 3.0 fluorometer, sized on a Bioanalyzer 2100, and re-quantified with the KAPA Library Quantification kit. A separate single-read 150-cycle Illumina NextSeq 550 flow cell was used to sequence each immunoSEQ 96-well plate. The study's processing was this. Because only junctional sequences without quality scores were contained in the immunoSEQ output, filtering matching that applied to full-length reads could not be performed. Sequences were annotated with PyIR, a Python wrapper for IgBLAST v1.9, and V/J genes and CDR3 were assigned using IMGT germline references. Any read was removed if the V/J assignment was weak (E-value above 1e-6), the CDR3 was missing, or the read contained stop codons, out-of-frame junctions, or ambiguous translated residues. A V3J clonotype was defined by an identical inferred V gene, J gene, and CDR3 amino acid sequence. To compute the percentage overlap between repertoires, the number of shared unique clonotypes was divided by the size of the smaller repertoire. Three approaches were used to assess repertoire richness: RTK rarefaction, the Chao1 estimator, and Recon v2.1 estimates of unobserved clonotypes. Generation probabilities for all TCRbeta clonotypes obtained by the gDNA method from several donors were computed using OLGA. As stored in TCRdb, this immuneACCESS dataset retains in-frame rearrangements with V and J assigned. A fraction of the clones does not appear; measured against another copy, unresolved V genes explain less than half of the discrepancy, and the remainder lacks a known reason. The V and J calls and clone size were taken over from that table, and D and trimming were inferred from the DNA. Here the sample has about 2.3 million clones; more than 80% occur a single time. Under 0.45% of the sample is held by the ten biggest clonotypes.

The paper's findings and limits, for the study overall: Larger estimated clonotype richness was generally found for naive subsets than for memory subsets. The small number of donors limited the genetic and exposure-history diversity represented. Sharing across a few donors was observed for approximately 5% of naive CD4, under 4% of naive CD8, about 2.5% of memory CD4, and about 0.38% of memory CD8 clonotypes. Sampling was restricted to blood, and TCR repertoires in tissues likely differ from the TCR repertoires found in blood. Even with the large sequencing depth, rarefaction of the sorted-subset datasets indicated that sequencing was incomplete. Pairwise subsampling led to the expectation that sequencing depth would affect the degree of clonotype sharing among donors. Compared with non-shared clonotypes, clonotypes shared by all four sorted-subset donors had higher generation probabilities.

Note on this clone: The target of this receptor is not known. It has no much larger one-base neighbor in the sample; base qualities were not kept.

Healthy HIV-negative adults with no recently reported acute infections or vaccinations were included as donors. Only Caucasian adults living in Nashville, Tennessee, USA were represented among the donors. CD4+ T cells were enriched by magnetic negative selection; naive cells were then positively selected on CD45RA, and the negative fraction formed the memory subset. After blood collection by leukapheresis, PBMCs were isolated using Ficoll-Histopaque density gradient centrifugation and then cryopreserved in the vapor phase of liquid nitrogen. Purity and quantity of every magnetically sorted T cell population were checked by analytical flow cytometry. Genomic DNA was isolated from every sorted fraction and measured by UV absorbance on a Nanodrop 2000c.

The sequenced material came from naive CD4+ T cells from PBMCs. Per the publication, the cell subset or site label means: CD45RA+ positively selected. This TCR was sampled from a man between 18 and 35 years old in good health. Some clones in this sample may be carry-over from other donors' samples. The chain joins TRBV10-3 to TRBJ2-4; 7 junctional bases match TRBD1. The CDR3 has the sequence CAIGPTGINIQYF. The base sequence is TGTGCCATCGGGCCGACAGGGATAAACATTCAGTACTTC.